The present TCR beta chain was sequenced within a study of human T cells and chemical hapten exposure. On the study more broadly: DPC (0.01%) was patch tested on the upper back and read at 6 days.

V lost 4 bases and J lost 3, with 4 bases in between. Germline V gene data show CDR1 as KGHSH and CDR2 as LQKENI. The CDR3 has 12 residues. Noted time point: patch test 1, 2 weeks after DPC sensitization. Treatment meaning: therapeutic diphenylcyclopropenone sensitization with weekly scalp DPC. Whole blood, unfractionated, served as the material for total RNA extraction. This clonotype was found many times. TCRdb used MiXCR to reprocess the RACE reads, holding one entry per CDR3 protein. The table lists approximately 340,000 distinct CDR3 sequences, roughly 6.9% of them singletons, with approximately 8% in the top ten.

This sequence originates from a young woman with alopecia areata. Some clones in this sample may be carry-over from other donors' samples. The chain uses TRBV18 and TRBJ1-3; D unresolved. The material sequenced was whole blood, taken in connection with sensitization to the hapten diphenylcyclopropenone (DPC). CDR3 protein: CASSQDGNTIYF. The CDR3 DNA follows: TGTGCCAGCTCACAAGATGGAAACACCATATATTTT. The full variable domain, rest sourced from reference TRBV18 and TRBJ1-3, is NAGVMQNPRHLVRRRGQEARLRCSPMKGHSHVYWYRQLPEEGLKFMVYLQKENIIDESGMPKERFSAEFPKEGPSILRIQQVVRGDSAAYFCASSQDGNTIYFGEGSWLTVV.